These 15 T cell receptor beta chains came from one sample sequenced in a study of blood T cell repertoires in COVID-19. Here immunoSEQ multiplex PCR was the method, and the copy in TCRdb shows in-frame clones only, minus some. In the table there are roughly 34,000 clones, 91% of which are singletons. Sequencing was done on a sample of peripheral blood. The receptors here all came from a human donor with active COVID-19. The donor label of this sample is uncertain.

The CDR3 protein is CASSSDSNSPLHF. For the CDR3, the DNA is TGTGCCAGCTCATCGGACAGTAATTCACCCCTCCACTTT. The chain joins TRBV18 to TRBJ1-6; D perhaps matches TRBD1 (6 bases). The CDR3 is made up of 13 amino acids. Germline values: CDR1 KGHSH, CDR2 LQKENI. Deletions cut 5 bases from V and 6 bases from J, with 8 bases between.

The CDR3 sequence is CASSLDGTGRPYEQYF. The CDR3 DNA follows: TGTGCCAGCAGCTTAGATGGGACAGGGCGACCCTACGAGCAGTACTTC. This rearrangement joins TRBV11-2 to TRBJ2-7, with 9 bases matching TRBD1. The ends lost 0 bases at V and 2 bases at J; junction bases unmatched: 5. CDR3 length equals 16 residues. Germline V CDR1 and CDR2: SGHAT, FQNNGV.

V is TRBV7-3 and J is TRBJ2-3; possibly TRBD1 for D (6 bases). The V end was cut by 5 bases, the J end by 0 bases, with 12 bases between. Per the germline V gene, CDR1 is SGHTA and CDR2 is FQGTGA. The CDR3 has 15 residues. The chain's CDR3 is CASSRGQTSTDTQYF. The CDR3 DNA reads TGTGCCAGCAGCCGAGGACAGACTAGCACAGATACGCAGTATTTT.

This clone was seen once. The J gene is TRBJ2-3, the V gene TRBV7-9; D is perhaps TRBD1 (5 bases). Deletions cut 4 bases from V and 6 bases from J, with 8 bases between. Germline V lookup: CDR1 SEHNR, CDR2 FQNEAQ (reference sequence). The CDR3 is 12 amino acids. As DNA, the CDR3 is TGTGCCAGCAGCTCCTCAGGGGATACGCAGTATTTT. It is translated as CASSSSGDTQYF.

CDR3 loop: CASSLARGGYGYTF. The CDR3 DNA follows: TGTGCCAGCAGCTTAGCCAGGGGCGGCTATGGCTACACCTTC. The gene calls are TRBV7-9 and TRBJ1-2, with D perhaps matching TRBD1 (6 bases). The CDR3 contains 14 residues. V lost 0 bases and J 4 bases, leaving 9 bases between the germline ends. CDR1 is SEHNR, CDR2 FQNEAQ, per germline (reference sequence).

The chain combines TRBV7-3 with TRBJ2-5; TRBD2 aligns across 15 bases. The length of the CDR3 is 15 residues. Germline loops: CDR1 SGHTA, CDR2 FQGTGA. The junction had 5 bases not matched to a gene; V was cut back by 10 bases and J by 2 bases. The CDR3 here is CANPGLAGGQETQYF. As DNA, the CDR3 is TGTGCCAACCCGGGACTAGCGGGAGGACAAGAGACCCAGTACTTC.

The CDR3 is CASSFGLARELFF. The CDR3 DNA is TGTGCCAGCAGCTTCGGACTAGCAAGGGAGCTGTTTTTT. The rearrangement links TRBV11-1 to TRBJ2-2; 8 bases fit TRBD2. The germline CDR1 and CDR2 sequences are SGHAT and FQDESV (reference sequence). The CDR3 runs 13 residues. After removal of 3 bases from V and 9 bases from J, the junction contained 3 bases not matched to a gene.

The chain carries TRBV11-2 and TRBJ2-3, with a tentative D call TRBD2 (5 bases). Germline CDR1 SGHAT, CDR2 FQNNGV. The V end was cut by 2 bases, the J end by 1 base, with 16 bases between. This CDR3 contains 17 residues. CDR3: CASSLLTGKAGTDTQYF. In nucleotides, the CDR3 is TGTGCCAGCAGCTTATTGACGGGGAAAGCGGGCACAGATACGCAGTATTTT.

This chain uses TRBV4-2 with TRBJ2-7; 10 bases agree with TRBD1. Per germline, CDR1 LGHNA and CDR2 YNFKEQ. The CDR3 extends over 16 amino acids. Trimming removed 3 bases from V and 0 bases from J; junction bases left unmatched: 5. The CDR3 DNA reads as TGTGCCAGCAGCCAGGAGGACAGGGGGAGCTCCTACGAGCAGTACTTC. It specifies CASSQEDRGSSYEQYF.

The chain combines TRBV19 with TRBJ2-3, with 7 bases lining up with TRBD2. The J segment lost 3 bases and the V segment lost 6 bases, leaving 9 bases of the junction unmatched. Germline loops: CDR1 LNHDA, CDR2 SQIVND (reference sequence). The length of the CDR3 is 15 residues. The CDR3 DNA sequence: TGTGCCAGTAGGGAACGGGAGGAGAGGACAGATACGCAGTATTTT. Protein product: CASREREERTDTQYF.

Comment on this clone: In the same sample, other DNA sequences code for this CDR3. V and J are TRBV11-2 and TRBJ2-7, with D hard to call. Trimming removed 6 bases from V and 2 bases from J, with 5 bases in between. Germline CDR1 and CDR2: SGHAT and FQNNGV. The CDR3 sequence is 11 residues long. The CDR3 DNA reads TGTGCCAGCAGTTACACCTACGAGCAGTACTTC. Translating gives CASSYTYEQYF.

The chain is built from TRBV7-9 and TRBJ1-4; TRBD1 aligns across 7 bases. The trim removed 5 bases at V and 8 bases at J, leaving 11 bases unmatched. The CDR3 has 15 amino acids. Germline CDR1 is SEHNR and CDR2 is FQNEAQ (reference sequence). This CDR3 reads CASSDLTGWTEKLFF. In nucleotides, the CDR3 is TGTGCCAGCAGCGACCTGACAGGGTGGACAGAAAAACTGTTTTTT.

The chain is built from TRBV2 and TRBJ1-1, with D maybe TRBD1 (5 bases). V was cut by 5 bases and J by 2 bases, with 12 bases left in between. CDR3 length: 14 residues. Germline V gene lookup returns CDR1 SNHLY and CDR2 FYNNEI. The CDR3 is CASSPPDRNTEAFF. The CDR3 DNA reads as TGTGCCAGCAGTCCCCCCGACAGAAACACTGAAGCTTTCTTT. Full variable domain (missing parts from reference TRBV2 and TRBJ1-1): EPEVTQTPSHQVTQMGQEVILRCVPISNHLYFYWYRQILGQKVEFLVSFYNNEISEKSEIFDDQFSVERPDGSNFTLKIRSTKLEDSAMYFCASSPPDRNTEAFFGQGTRLTVV.

The gene calls are TRBV4-3 and TRBJ1-1; a possible D gene is TRBD1 (5 bases). V lost 0 bases, J lost 2 bases, and 19 bases lay in between. This CDR3 comprises 18 residues. Germline CDR1 LGHNA, CDR2 YSLEER. CDR3: CASSQDNPTTEPNTEAFF. The CDR3 nucleotides read TGCGCCAGCAGCCAAGATAACCCTACGACAGAACCAAACACTGAAGCTTTCTTT.

The chain carries TRBV4-3 and TRBJ2-7, with 7 bases lining up with TRBD1. V lost 4 bases and J lost 4; bases outside the gene matches: 10. Per germline, CDR1 LGHNA and CDR2 YSLEER. CDR3 size: 15 residues. CDR3 amino acids: CASSPQGQGGYEQYF. CDR3 nucleotides: TGCGCCAGCAGCCCACAGGGGCAGGGTGGGTACGAGCAGTACTTC.